This T cell receptor beta chain stems from a study of human thymus T cells. Produced via immunoSEQ multiplex PCR; TCRdb's table is partial and in-frame only. The data contain some 130,000 clones, around 96% of them singletons. Thymus pieces cut out during corrective heart surgery were the tissue that was used. The origin of this receptor is a boy younger than two with a congenital heart defect but otherwise immunologically healthy. Material: thymus tissue.

CDR3 sequence: CASSQKTDRVSYEQYF. The CDR3 DNA follows: TGCGCCAGCAGCCAAAAAACGGACAGGGTCTCCTACGAGCAGTACTTC. The V and J genes are TRBV4-3 and TRBJ2-7, with 8 bases identical to TRBD1. V lost 2 bases, J lost 0 bases, and 6 bases stayed unmatched. CDR1 LGHNA and CDR2 YSLEER come from the germline V gene. CDR3 length equals 16 residues.